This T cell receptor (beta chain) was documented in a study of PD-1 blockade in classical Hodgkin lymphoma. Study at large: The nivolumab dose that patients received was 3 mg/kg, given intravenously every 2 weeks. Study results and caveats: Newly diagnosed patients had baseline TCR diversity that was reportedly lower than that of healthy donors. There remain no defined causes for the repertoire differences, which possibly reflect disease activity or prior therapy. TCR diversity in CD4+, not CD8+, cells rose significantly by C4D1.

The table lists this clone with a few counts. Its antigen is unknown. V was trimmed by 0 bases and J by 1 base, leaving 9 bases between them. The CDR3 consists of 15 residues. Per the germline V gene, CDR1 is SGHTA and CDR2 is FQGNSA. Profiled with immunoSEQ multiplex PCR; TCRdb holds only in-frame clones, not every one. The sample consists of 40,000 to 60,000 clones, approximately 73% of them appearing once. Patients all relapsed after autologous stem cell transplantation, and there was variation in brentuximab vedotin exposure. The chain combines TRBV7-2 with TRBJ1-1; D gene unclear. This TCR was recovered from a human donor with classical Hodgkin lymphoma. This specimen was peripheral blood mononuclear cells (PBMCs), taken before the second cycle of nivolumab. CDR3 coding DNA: TGTGCCAGCAGCTTAGCGGGTTCGGGGAACACTGAAGCTTTCTTT. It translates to CASSLAGSGNTEAFF.